This T cell receptor beta chain was sequenced in a study of blood T cells in healthy people across ages. Findings and limits, study-wide: Age showed a roughly linear inverse relationship with TCR beta diversity per million T cells.

As to this clonotype: Its target is not known.

This CDR3 has 15 residues. Germline CDR1 and CDR2: SGHTA and FQGNSA. V lost 3 bases and J lost 3; bases outside the gene matches: 3. Isolated per sample were at least 7 million PBMCs. A sample-barcoded 5' primer and a J-beta primer mix were used in a second PCR of roughly 6 to 11 cycles. TCRdb analysed the 5' RACE reads with MiXCR anew, one entry per CDR3 protein. Of about 720,000 distinct CDR3 sequences listed, roughly 20% are singletons. Sequencing input: blood. This TCR came from a man between 65 and 80 years old in good health. This rearrangement joins TRBV7-2 to TRBJ1-4; 8 nucleotides line up with TRBD1. In DNA form, the CDR3 reads TGTGCCAGCAGCTTGGACAGGGTGGCTAATGAAAAACTGTTTTTT. It translates to CASSLDRVANEKLFF.